The 25 T cell receptor beta chains in this list originate from one sample, sequenced in a study of OX40 agonist ivuxolimab in advanced cancers. The repertoire was sequenced with immunoSEQ multiplex PCR; TCRdb's copy has only in-frame clones and lacks some. The sample includes over 90,000 clones, over 75% of them seen just once. Sequencing used CD4+ or CD8+ T cells sorted from blood, obtained in a trial of the OX40 agonist ivuxolimab. These receptors were obtained from an adult with an advanced solid tumor such as melanoma, head and neck, liver or kidney cancer.

The chain has TRBV28 and TRBJ2-7, with D maybe TRBD1 (5 bases). The CDR3 consists of 13 residues. Trimming left V 8 bases short and J 1 base short, with 12 bases between. Germline CDR1 reads MDHEN; CDR2 reads SYDVKM. The CDR3 region has the DNA TGTGCCAGCGCAGGGTCCCCGTCCTACGAGCAGTACTTC. Translation gives CASAGSPSYEQYF.

This chain uses TRBV5-1 with TRBJ2-7, with a weak D call TRBD1 (5 bases). V shed 2 bases and J shed 2 bases, with 14 bases lying between them. This CDR3 contains 15 residues. Germline CDR1 SGHRS, CDR2 YFSETQ. The CDR3 loop is CASSFDSISTYEQYF. Written as DNA, the CDR3 is TGCGCCAGCAGCTTTGACAGTATATCTACCTACGAGCAGTACTTC.

J is TRBJ2-3 and V is TRBV2, with D tentatively TRBD2 (6 bases). CDR1 and CDR2 from the germline V gene are SNHLY and FYNNEI. V was cut by 5 bases and J by 0 bases, with 12 bases left in between. The CDR3 is 15 residues long. CDR3 sequence: CASSRPSASTDTQYF. In nucleotides, the CDR3 is TGTGCCAGCAGTCGGCCTAGCGCGAGCACAGATACGCAGTATTTT.

The V and J genes are TRBV7-9 and TRBJ2-3; D uncertain. V gave up 0 bases and J gave up 3 bases, with 7 bases separating them. This CDR3 has 14 amino acids. The V gene's germline CDR1 is SEHNR and CDR2 FQNEAQ (reference sequence). The CDR3 region is CASSLALVTDTQYF. CDR3 nucleotides: TGTGCCAGCAGCTTAGCCCTAGTTACAGATACGCAGTATTTT. Using reference TRBV7-9 and TRBJ2-3 for the parts outside the CDR3, the full variable domain is DTGVSQNPRHKITKRGQNVTFRCDPISEHNRLYWYRQTLGQGPEFLTYFQNEAQLEKSRLLSDRFSAERPKGSFSTLEIQRTEQGDSAMYLCASSLALVTDTQYFGPGTRLTVL.

This clone was recorded a few times. This CDR3 is CASRKEGGLNTEAFF. The CDR3 DNA follows: TGCGCCAGCAGAAAGGAGGGGGGATTGAACACTGAAGCTTTCTTT. V usage is TRBV10-2 and J usage is TRBJ1-1; possibly TRBD1 for D (6 bases). The CDR3 is made up of 15 amino acids. Germline CDR1 and CDR2: WSHSY and SAAADI. Trimming shortened V by 6 bases and J by 0 bases, and 14 bases separated the two germline ends.

This chain uses TRBV6-6 with TRBJ1-5, with D tentatively TRBD1 (5 bases). This CDR3 has 13 residues. The V end was cut by 6 bases, the J end by 0 bases, with 6 bases between. Germline V gene lookup returns CDR1 MNHNY and CDR2 SVGAGI (reference sequence). In nucleotides, the CDR3 is TGTGCCAGCAGGGGGGATAGCAATCAGCCCCAGCATTTT. Amino acid sequence: CASRGDSNQPQHF.

J is TRBJ2-5 and V is TRBV10-3, with 8 bases lining up with TRBD1. CDR1 and CDR2 from the germline V gene are ENHRY and SYGVKD. Trimming at V came to 2 bases and at J to 7 bases, leaving 6 bases not matched to a gene. The CDR3 totals 14 residues. CDR3 amino acids: CAISERGQEGTQYF. DNA of the CDR3: TGTGCCATCAGTGAGCGGGGACAGGAGGGGACCCAGTACTTC.

The chain employs TRBV6-5 and TRBJ1-1; D perhaps matches TRBD1 (5 bases). The V end lost 6 bases, the J end lost 7 bases, and 12 bases lay between the germline ends. This CDR3 spans 12 amino acids. CDR1 is MNHEY, CDR2 SVGAGI, per germline. CDR3 bases: TGTGCCAGCAGCTTCTTGGGGGGTGAAGCTTTCTTT. It translates to CASSFLGGEAFF.

The chain combines TRBV4-2 with TRBJ2-6; D unclear. V gave up 3 bases and J gave up 1 base, with 19 bases separating them. Germline V gives CDR1 LGHNA, CDR2 YNFKEQ. CDR3 size: 19 residues. CDR3 in DNA: TGTGCCAGCAGCCAGGTGGGCGCTAGAAGGTCTTCTGGGGCCAACGTCCTGACTTTC. Its protein product is CASSQVGARRSSGANVLTF.

The CDR3 loop is CATSGEGLTEAFF. The CDR3 bases are TGTGCCACCTCAGGGGAAGGGTTGACTGAAGCTTTCTTT. The genes are TRBV28 and TRBJ1-1; weak D call: TRBD1 (6 bases). V lost 10 bases, J lost 5 bases, and 17 bases lay in between. The CDR3 length is 13 residues. The germline gives CDR1 MDHEN, CDR2 SYDVKM.

CDR3 sequence reads: CASRPTVTNEKLFF. The DNA of the CDR3 is TGTGCCAGCAGGCCGACAGTGACTAATGAAAAACTGTTTTTT. The J gene is TRBJ1-4, the V gene TRBV2; weak D call: TRBD1 (5 bases). Germline V gene data show CDR1 as SNHLY and CDR2 as FYNNEI. The CDR3 runs to 14 residues. Between the trimmed V and J ends, which lost 6 bases and 2 bases, there was a span of 10 bases.

The rearrangement links TRBV10-2 to TRBJ1-5; possibly TRBD1 for D (6 bases). Germline loops: CDR1 WSHSY, CDR2 SAAADI. CDR3 length equals 15 residues. The ends were cut back, 7 bases at V and 0 bases at J, with 13 bases in the middle. The CDR3 nucleotides read TGCGCCAGCACTAGGGACATCTATAGCAATCAGCCCCAGCATTTT. Protein sequence: CASTRDIYSNQPQHF.

The chain uses TRBV15 and TRBJ1-4, with a possible D match to TRBD1 (6 bases). Trimming cost V 4 bases and J 6 bases, with 15 bases left between them. This CDR3 region has 15 residues. CDR1 and CDR2 from the germline V gene are LNHNV and YYDKDF (reference sequence). In DNA form, the CDR3 reads TGTGCCACCAGCACTTTTACAGGGTTTGATGAAAAACTGTTTTTT. This translates into CATSTFTGFDEKLFF.

The CDR3 DNA sequence: TGTGCCAGTAGTGTTGGTGGCAGACCAGACAATGAGCAGTTCTTC. It is translated as CASSVGGRPDNEQFF. The chain links TRBV19 to TRBJ2-1; D is ambiguous. The germline V and J ends were trimmed by 5 bases and 5 bases, with 16 bases remaining between them. Germline-derived CDR1 and CDR2 are LNHDA and SQIVND (reference sequence). The CDR3 spans 15 residues.

The chain is built from TRBV9 and TRBJ1-1, with D unclear. Germline CDR1 reads SGDLS; CDR2 reads YYNGEE. Trimming shortened V by 3 bases and J by 0 bases, and 6 bases separated the two germline ends. This CDR3 is built from 13 residues. The CDR3 bases are TGTGCCAGCAGCGCTCACATGAACACTGAAGCTTTCTTT. It is translated as CASSAHMNTEAFF.

The chain has TRBV9 and TRBJ2-7; 11 bases are a match to TRBD2. Germline values: CDR1 SGDLS, CDR2 YYNGEE. Unmatched junction bases numbered 11, after V lost 4 bases and J lost 8 bases. This CDR3 is 15 amino acids long. This chain's CDR3 is CASSPSTSGSIKQYF. Here the CDR3 DNA reads TGTGCCAGCAGCCCGAGCACTAGCGGGAGTATCAAGCAGTACTTC.

The chain carries TRBV6-5 and TRBJ1-2; D uncertain. Between the trimmed V and J ends, which lost 6 bases and 6 bases, there was a span of 14 bases. Germline loops: CDR1 MNHEY, CDR2 SVGAGI. This CDR3 contains 13 residues. This CDR3 is CASRLMAQNGYTF. CDR3 DNA sequence: TGTGCCAGCAGGCTCATGGCACAAAATGGCTACACCTTC.

This clone was counted a few times. This chain links TRBV5-1 with TRBJ2-4; D uncertain. Germline CDR1 reads SGHRS; CDR2 reads YFSETQ. The CDR3 runs to 14 residues. Trimming pared 4 bases from V and 7 bases from J, leaving 15 bases between. DNA for the CDR3: TGCGCCAGCAGCCTGACCAGGAATGGTAACATTCAGTACTTC. Amino acid sequence: CASSLTRNGNIQYF.

This clone was seen just once. The chain combines TRBV30 with TRBJ1-4; possibly TRBD1 for D (6 bases). CDR3 length: 16 residues. The V end lost 7 bases, the J end lost 0 bases, and 18 bases lay between the germline ends. Per germline, CDR1 GTSNPN and CDR2 SVGIG (reference sequence). This chain's CDR3 is CAFKGVNLATNEKLFF. The CDR3 coding sequence is TGTGCCTTCAAGGGGGTTAACTTGGCAACTAATGAAAAACTGTTTTTT.

This clone was observed at least ten times. V gene TRBV5-1 combines with J gene TRBJ1-3, with D hard to call. Trimming removed 3 bases from V and 4 bases from J, with 17 bases in between. This CDR3 region has 16 residues. CDR1 and CDR2 (germline): SGHRS, YFSETQ. The CDR3 bases are TGCGCCAGCAGCTCGGGCTCTACCGGGTTAGGAAACACCATATATTTT. It translates to CASSSGSTGLGNTIYF.

The chain carries TRBV6-6 and TRBJ1-4, with 8 bases identical to TRBD1. In germline, CDR1 is MNHNY, CDR2 SVGAGI (reference sequence). The CDR3 runs to 15 residues. V lost 2 bases to trimming and J lost 8 bases; unmatched junction nucleotides: 7. This CDR3 is CASSYPDRGEEKLFF. CDR3 DNA: TGTGCCAGCAGTTACCCCGACAGGGGCGAAGAAAAACTGTTTTTT.

This chain uses TRBV15 with TRBJ2-2; 7 positions agree with TRBD1. Trimming took 8 bases from V and 0 from J; bases not matched to a gene: 3. Germline-derived CDR1 and CDR2 are LNHNV and YYDKDF (reference sequence). The CDR3 loop spans 14 amino acids. The CDR3: CATGDSPNTGELFF. The CDR3 coding sequence is TGTGCCACCGGGGACAGCCCGAACACCGGGGAGCTGTTTTTT. Using reference TRBV15 and TRBJ2-2 for the parts outside the CDR3, the full variable domain is DAMVIQNPRYQVTQFGKPVTLSCSQTLNHNVMYWYQQKSSQAPKLLFHYYDKDFNNEADTPDNFQSRRPNTSFCFLDIRSPGLGDTAMYLCATGDSPNTGELFFGEGSRLTVL.

This sequence joins TRBV6-6 and TRBJ2-3; tentative D call: TRBD2 (6 bases). Deletions cut 6 bases from V and 3 bases from J, with 10 bases between. Germline-derived CDR1 and CDR2 are MNHNY and SVGAGI (reference sequence). This CDR3 spans 13 amino acids. The CDR3 protein is CASREGTTDTQYF. The CDR3 region has the DNA TGTGCCAGCAGAGAGGGGACTACAGATACGCAGTATTTT.

This chain uses TRBV7-3 with TRBJ1-1; weak D call: TRBD1 (5 bases). Trimming took off 4 bases at V and 7 bases at J, with 13 bases between the two ends. CDR3 length: 13 residues. From germline, CDR1 is SGHTA and CDR2 FQGTGA. Here the CDR3 reads CASSSVEGSEAFF. CDR3 DNA: TGTGCCAGCAGCTCAGTGGAGGGGAGTGAAGCTTTCTTT.

The chain links TRBV19 to TRBJ2-1; weak D call: TRBD1 (6 bases). The length of the CDR3 is 19 residues. The germline V gene has CDR1 LNHDA and CDR2 SQIVND (reference sequence). V was cut by 1 base and J by 0 bases, with 19 bases left in between. Here the CDR3 reads CASSIVARGAASSYNEQFF. The CDR3 DNA sequence: TGTGCCAGTAGTATAGTCGCCAGGGGAGCCGCTAGCTCCTACAATGAGCAGTTCTTC.